A selection of T cell receptor beta chains follows, all from one sample in a study of blood T cell repertoires in COVID-19. Repertoires were generated with immunoSEQ multiplex PCR, while TCRdb's copy carries only in-frame clones and drops some. The sample consists of just under 250,000 clones, approximately 86% of them appearing once. Sequencing was done on a sample of peripheral blood. Source of these receptors: a woman in her thirties who had recovered from COVID-19. CDR3s include the opening cysteine and the closing phenylalanine or tryptophan. The D gene is left open where the match is weak. Clone size is stated in some rows and not others, as once, few, many or a class when expanded.

clone_size	d_call	v_call	j_call	cdr3_aa	cdr3_nt
NA	TRBD1	TRBV4-2	TRBJ1-2	CASSQEGAEGQGSYYGYTF	TGTGCCAGCAGCCAAGAAGGTGCCGAGGGACAGGGCTCCTACTATGGCTACACCTTC
NA	NA	TRBV7-2	TRBJ1-2	CASSLGGDYGYTF	TGTGCCAGCAGCTTGGGGGGGGACTATGGCTACACCTTC
NA	TRBD1	TRBV7-9	TRBJ2-1	CASSPPGTGAYNEQFF	TGTGCCAGCAGTCCTCCCGGGACAGGGGCCTACAATGAGCAGTTCTTC
NA	TRBD1	TRBV10-3	TRBJ2-7	CAISDQDRGYEQYF	TGTGCCATCAGTGACCAGGACAGGGGTTACGAGCAGTACTTC
NA	NA	TRBV10-3	TRBJ1-2	CAISESLDPGAYGYTF	TGTGCCATCAGTGAGTCGCTGGACCCGGGAGCCTATGGCTACACCTTC
NA	NA	TRBV5-1	TRBJ1-1	CASSLGYRTGALGTEAFF	TGCGCCAGCAGCTTGGGGTACCGAACAGGAGCCCTGGGCACTGAAGCTTTCTTT
few	TRBD1	TRBV7-2	TRBJ1-3	CASSSGTVSGNTIYF	TGTGCCAGCAGCTCTGGGACAGTCTCTGGAAACACCATATATTTT
NA	TRBD1	TRBV27	TRBJ1-1	CASSSWTGGLNTEAFF	TGTGCCAGCAGTTCGTGGACAGGGGGCTTGAACACTGAAGCTTTCTTT
NA	TRBD2	TRBV7-9	TRBJ2-5	CASSLVGGAVETQYF	TGTGCCAGCAGCTTAGTCGGGGGGGCGGTGGAGACCCAGTACTTC
NA	NA	TRBV7-8	TRBJ2-2	CASSLARDSTGELFF	TGTGCCAGCAGCTTAGCGCGGGACAGCACCGGGGAGCTGTTTTTT
NA	NA	TRBV7-2	TRBJ2-5	CASSSSRDLPQETQYF	TGTGCCAGCAGCTCTAGCCGGGACTTGCCACAAGAGACCCAGTACTTC
NA	TRBD2	TRBV4-1	TRBJ2-3	CASSQTSGGADTQYF	TGCGCCAGCAGCCAGACTAGCGGGGGGGCGGATACGCAGTATTTT
few	TRBD1	TRBV20-1	TRBJ1-1	CSASTGTGFIEAFF	TGCAGTGCTAGTACCGGGACAGGGTTCATCGAAGCTTTCTTT
NA	TRBD1	TRBV5-6	TRBJ1-2	CASSFDPGQGPRGYTF	TGTGCCAGCAGCTTTGATCCGGGACAGGGTCCCAGGGGCTACACCTTC
NA	TRBD1	TRBV6-5	TRBJ2-7	CASSYTGGSYEQYF	TGTGCCAGCAGTTACACAGGGGGGTCCTACGAGCAGTACTTC
NA	NA	TRBV5-1	TRBJ2-7	CASSLATLGAGLTYEQYF	TGCGCCAGCAGCTTGGCCACGCTTGGGGCAGGGTTAACCTACGAGCAGTACTTC
few	TRBD1	TRBV6-5	TRBJ1-2	CASSYSTGTYGYTF	TGTGCCAGCAGTTACTCGACAGGGACCTATGGCTACACCTTC
NA	NA	TRBV13	TRBJ2-7	CASKQFNSYEQYF	TGTGCCAGCAAACAGTTTAACTCCTACGAGCAGTACTTC
NA	NA	TRBV30	TRBJ1-3	CAWSFWEAAGNTIYF	TGTGCCTGGAGTTTTTGGGAGGCTGCTGGAAACACCATATATTTT
NA	NA	TRBV3-1/TRBV3-2	TRBJ1-6	CASSDTGAIIGGSPLHF	TGTGCCAGCAGCGATACCGGGGCGATCATCGGGGGTTCACCCCTCCACTTT
NA	NA	TRBV18	TRBJ2-3	CASSLMTETTDTQYF	TGTGCCAGCTCACTCATGACAGAAACCACAGATACGCAGTATTTT
NA	NA	TRBV6-1	TRBJ1-3	CASSEESGFGNTIYF	TGTGCCAGCAGTGAAGAAAGCGGGTTTGGAAACACCATATATTTT
NA	NA	TRBV4-1	TRBJ2-5	CASSSTVIRRDGTSQETQYF	TGCGCCAGCAGCTCCACGGTTATAAGGCGGGACGGCACATCCCAAGAGACCCAGTACTTC
NA	TRBD1	TRBV5-1	TRBJ2-7	CASSLSGTGWDEQYF	TGCGCCAGCAGCTTGTCTGGGACAGGGTGGGACGAGCAGTACTTC
few	TRBD1	TRBV5-1	TRBJ2-5	CASSLEGATGETQYF	TGCGCCAGCAGCTTGGAGGGGGCCACCGGAGAGACCCAGTACTTC
NA	TRBD1	TRBV5-5	TRBJ1-2	CASSQPGQPDYGYTF	TGTGCCAGCAGCCAACCGGGACAGCCCGACTATGGCTACACCTTC
NA	TRBD1	TRBV18	TRBJ2-5	CASSPWTGIGETQYF	TGTGCCAGCTCCCCCTGGACAGGGATCGGAGAGACCCAGTACTTC
NA	TRBD2	TRBV11-2	TRBJ2-5	CASSSGTSGGETQYF	TGTGCCAGCAGCTCCGGGACTAGCGGGGGGGAGACCCAGTACTTC
NA	TRBD1	TRBV7-2	TRBJ1-5	CASSSTGDQPQHF	TGTGCCAGCAGCTCTACAGGGGATCAGCCCCAGCATTTT
NA	TRBD1	TRBV9	TRBJ1-6	CASSLAGQLYNSPLHF	TGTGCCAGCAGCTTAGCGGGACAGCTCTATAATTCACCCCTCCACTTT
NA	NA	TRBV6-1	TRBJ1-5	CASSEALWGDQPQHF	TGTGCCAGCAGTGAAGCGCTCTGGGGAGATCAGCCCCAGCATTTT
few	TRBD2	TRBV7-2	TRBJ2-3	CASSLIGTSAGDTQYF	TGTGCCAGCAGCCTTATAGGGACTAGCGCCGGAGATACGCAGTATTTT
few	TRBD2	TRBV3-1/TRBV3-2	TRBJ2-1	CASSPRRAGTSGGKFYNEQFF	TGTGCCAGCAGCCCTCGGCGGGCCGGGACTAGCGGGGGGAAATTTTACAATGAGCAGTTCTTC
NA	TRBD1	TRBV11-2	TRBJ2-7	CALRGKTGDDEQYF	TGTGCCTTGCGTGGAAAGACAGGGGACGACGAGCAGTACTTC
NA	TRBD1	TRBV6-6	TRBJ2-1	CASSPTGGGIFF	TGTGCCAGCAGTCCGACAGGGGGCGGGATCTTCTTC
NA	TRBD2	TRBV30	TRBJ2-7	CAWSSGGSEQYF	TGTGCCTGGAGCTCGGGGGGGTCTGAGCAGTACTTC
once	TRBD1	TRBV18	TRBJ2-5	CASSPGGKETQYF	TGTGCCAGCTCCCCAGGGGGCAAAGAGACCCAGTACTTC
NA	TRBD2	TRBV7-6	TRBJ2-1	CASSFGRGEQFF	TGTGCCAGCAGCTTCGGGAGGGGTGAGCAGTTCTTC
many	NA	TRBV29-1	TRBJ2-2	CSAQPVGTGELFF	TGCAGCGCCCAACCGGTCGGGACCGGGGAGCTGTTTTTT
once	TRBD1	TRBV18	TRBJ1-6	CASSPWETGGYNSPLHF	TGTGCCAGCTCACCATGGGAGACAGGGGGCTATAATTCACCCCTCCACTTT
NA	NA	TRBV6-5	TRBJ1-6	CASSYGQEGSPLHF	TGTGCCAGCAGTTACGGGCAGGAGGGATCACCCCTCCACTTT
once	TRBD1	TRBV7-9	TRBJ2-7	CASSSGTHDRVPSYEQYF	TGTGCCAGCAGCTCCGGGACCCACGACAGGGTACCCTCCTACGAGCAGTACTTC
NA	TRBD2	TRBV9	TRBJ2-5	CASSVVEGDYRKETQYF	TGTGCCAGCAGCGTAGTGGAAGGGGACTATAGAAAAGAGACCCAGTACTTC
NA	TRBD1	TRBV6-5	TRBJ1-1	CATGGPGTEAFF	TGTGCCACAGGGGGCCCGGGCACTGAAGCTTTCTTT
NA	TRBD2	TRBV7-9	TRBJ2-3	CASSSTSGGDEDTQYF	TGTGCCAGCAGCTCGACTAGCGGGGGGGATGAGGATACGCAGTATTTT
NA	NA	TRBV5-5	TRBJ2-1	CASSPQTRQSVEQFF	TGTGCCAGCAGCCCCCAGACGAGGCAGTCTGTCGAGCAGTTCTTC
few	NA	TRBV18	TRBJ1-5	CASSPANNQPQHF	TGTGCCAGCTCACCGGCCAATAATCAGCCCCAGCATTTT
NA	TRBD1	TRBV6-5	TRBJ1-5	CASTNTGGPPQHF	TGTGCCAGCACCAATACAGGGGGCCCGCCCCAGCATTTT
NA	NA	TRBV7-6	TRBJ1-4	CASSFQKRGYNEKLFF	TGTGCCAGCAGCTTTCAAAAAAGGGGTTATAATGAAAAACTGTTTTTT
NA	TRBD1	TRBV2	TRBJ1-4	CASKIDRGTNEKLFF	TGTGCCAGCAAAATAGACAGGGGAACTAATGAAAAACTGTTTTTT